The following is a TCR beta chain sequence with its context. TCRdb's copy holds only in-frame clones and misses some; the assay was immunoSEQ multiplex PCR. The table records around 100,000 clones, 91% of them present only once. Germline V gene lookup returns CDR1 SEHNR and CDR2 FQNEAQ (reference sequence). This CDR3 is 15 amino acids long. V lost 6 bases and J lost 0; bases outside the gene matches: 5. The data derive from a study of T cell responses to AZD1222 COVID-19 vaccine. At the level of the study: Second-dose schedules of about 4 or about 12 weeks were combined.

The V gene is TRBV7-9, the J gene TRBJ1-1, with TRBD1 matching 9 bases. The source of this sequence is an adult in good health. This sample comprised peripheral blood, obtained on day 0 of AZD1222 vaccination. CDR3 residues: CASRLGTGMNTEAFF. The CDR3 DNA reads TGTGCCAGCAGACTAGGGACAGGGATGAACACTGAAGCTTTCTTT.